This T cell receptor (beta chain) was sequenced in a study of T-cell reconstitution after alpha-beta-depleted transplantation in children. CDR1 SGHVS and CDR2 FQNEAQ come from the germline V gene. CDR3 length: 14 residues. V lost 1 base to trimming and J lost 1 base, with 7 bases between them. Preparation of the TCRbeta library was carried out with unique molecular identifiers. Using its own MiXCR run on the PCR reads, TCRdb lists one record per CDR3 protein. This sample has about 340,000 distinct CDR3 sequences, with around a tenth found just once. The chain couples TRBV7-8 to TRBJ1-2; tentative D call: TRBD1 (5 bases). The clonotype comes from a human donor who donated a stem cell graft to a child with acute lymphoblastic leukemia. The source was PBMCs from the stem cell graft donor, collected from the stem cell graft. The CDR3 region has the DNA TGTGCCAGCAGCTTAGAGGGACTTAACTATGGCTACACCTTC. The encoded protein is CASSLEGLNYGYTF. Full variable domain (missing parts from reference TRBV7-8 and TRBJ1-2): GAGVSQSPRYKVAKRGQDVALRCDPISGHVSLFWYQQALGQGPEFLTYFQNEAQLDKSGLPSDRFFAERPEGSVSTLKIQRTQQEDSAVYLCASSLEGLNYGYTFGSGTRLTVV.